This T cell receptor (beta chain) was identified during a study of blood T cell repertoires in COVID-19. In the study overall: Collection of acute and convalescent COVID-19 samples took place in the United States, Italy and Spain.

This table comes from immunoSEQ multiplex PCR, and its TCRdb copy is limited to in-frame clones, with some not included. The table has 93,000 or so clones, about 90% seen once. With 1 base removed from V and 8 bases from J, the gap between germline ends came to 6 bases. Germline CDR1 and CDR2: SEHNR and FQNEAQ (reference sequence). The length of the CDR3 is 12 residues. The sample was peripheral blood. This TCR was sampled from a human donor in a cohort sampled during active COVID-19. V is TRBV7-9 and J is TRBJ2-1; D remains ambiguous. Here the CDR3 DNA reads TGTGCCAGCAGCTTAGAAAGCGATGAGCAGTTCTTC. It translates to CASSLESDEQFF.